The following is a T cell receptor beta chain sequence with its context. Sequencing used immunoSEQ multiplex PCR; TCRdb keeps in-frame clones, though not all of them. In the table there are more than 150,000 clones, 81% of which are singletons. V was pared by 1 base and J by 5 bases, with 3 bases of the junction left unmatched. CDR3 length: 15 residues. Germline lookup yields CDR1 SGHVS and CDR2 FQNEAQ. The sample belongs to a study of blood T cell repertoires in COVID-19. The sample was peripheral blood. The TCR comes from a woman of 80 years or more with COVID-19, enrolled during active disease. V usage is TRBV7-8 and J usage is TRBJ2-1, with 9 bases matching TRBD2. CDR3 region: CASSLGLAGNNEQFF. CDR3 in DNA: TGTGCCAGCAGCTTAGGTCTAGCGGGGAACAATGAGCAGTTCTTC.